A selection of T cell receptor beta chains follows, all from one sample in a study of identical twins. Using its own MiXCR run on the 5' RACE reads, TCRdb lists one record per CDR3 protein. The table shows 200,000 to 250,000 distinct CDR3 sequences, with around 6.9% occurring only once. Separately, the same data were catalogued under a study of yellow fever vaccine responses in identical twins.

The material sequenced was memory (CD45RO+) T cells sorted from blood. The source of these receptors is a woman aged 18-29 years in good health. Both conserved end residues are part of each CDR3.

TRBJ1-2	12	TRBV29-1	CSVGDTTYGYTF
TRBJ2-7	15	TRBV20-1	CSARERNFNHYEQYF
TRBJ2-3	15	TRBV7-7	CASSSGLANTDTQYF
TRBJ2-1	14	TRBV4-1	CASRVLAGGNEQFF
TRBJ2-5	16	TRBV5-4	CASSRASSGGPETQYF
TRBJ2-3	16	TRBV12-3/TRBV12-4	CASSLRLATSTDTQYF
TRBJ2-1	13	TRBV5-1	CASSGRSYNEQFF
TRBJ2-1	16	TRBV20-1	CSANNAGQGIRSEQFF
TRBJ1-1	17	TRBV7-3	CASSLYPPADRTTEAFF
TRBJ2-7	17	TRBV21-1	CASSSPGQRINSYEQYF
TRBJ2-3	14	TRBV2	CASVRGPTGYTQYF
TRBJ2-1	16	TRBV29-1	CSVEFGRGSSYNEQFF
TRBJ2-5	13	TRBV20-1	CSARDSGEKTQYF
TRBJ2-6	14	TRBV7-2	CASSSVSGANVLTF
TRBJ1-1	14	TRBV12-3/TRBV12-4	CASSFQRKNTEAFF
TRBJ1-1	13	TRBV5-1	CASSLGPATEAFF
TRBJ1-4	13	TRBV12-3/TRBV12-4	CASTEGGIEKLFF
TRBJ2-7	17	TRBV9	CASSVGAQGANTYEQYF
TRBJ2-3	15	TRBV10-3	CAISVDPYGADTQYF
TRBJ1-2	12	TRBV7-8	CASSYDREGYTF
TRBJ1-6	15	TRBV28	CASSEATGDNSPLHF
TRBJ2-2	16	TRBV3-1	CASSRGVGDLTGELFF
TRBJ2-1	13	TRBV6-1	CASRRTSNNEQFF
TRBJ2-7	16	TRBV18	CASSALGQGAGTEQYF
TRBJ2-2	14	TRBV28	CASSFPSITGELFF
TRBJ1-1	14	TRBV9	CASSVATANTEAFF
TRBJ2-3	16	TRBV7-6	CASSLAAGSSTDTQYF
TRBJ2-1	15	TRBV10-3	CAISDSGSSYNEQFF
TRBJ2-1	15	TRBV5-4	CASSPPGQGFNEQFF
TRBJ2-2	14	TRBV7-2	CASSSPRAYGELFF
TRBJ1-1	13	TRBV18	CASSPEKDVGAFF
TRBJ2-2	16	TRBV10-3	CAITRTGDRVTGELFF
TRBJ1-1	13	TRBV12-5	CASGLRMNTEAFF
TRBJ2-7	14	TRBV3-1	CASSHRGGTYEQYF
TRBJ2-1	16	TRBV27	CASSPWDRASYNEQFF
TRBJ1-2	14	TRBV6-5	CASSYGTATYGYTF
TRBJ2-7	12	TRBV20-1	CSAQTRDYEQYF
TRBJ2-7	14	TRBV10-3	CAIRVEGRSYEQYF
TRBJ2-2	14	TRBV12-3/TRBV12-4	CASSLQGKAGELFF
TRBJ2-7	14	TRBV6-5	CASSSNRQAYEQYF
TRBJ2-1	15	TRBV20-1	CSAPRGPSGDNEQFF
TRBJ2-1	14	TRBV24-1	CATALAGVANEQFF
TRBJ1-1	14	TRBV20-1	CSAKRQTMNTEAFF
TRBJ1-1	14	TRBV6-1	CASSRTLLNTEAFF
TRBJ1-2	11	TRBV25-1	CASSGNYGYTF
TRBJ1-6	14	TRBV5-6	CASSSSNTGQGGHF
TRBJ2-5	14	TRBV5-1	CASSLGAGEEIQYF
TRBJ1-5	18	TRBV12-3/TRBV12-4	CASSAGTGENIVHQPQHF
TRBJ2-2	16	TRBV2	CASTGGLPSNTGELFF
TRBJ1-4	14	TRBV27	CASRPMTTNEKLFF
TRBJ1-1	17	TRBV6-5	CASSSHIRGGMNTEAFF
TRBJ2-2	15	TRBV5-1	CASSGTSEGTGELFF